The 29 T cell receptor beta chains given below trace back to one sample, sequenced in a study of blood T cell repertoires in COVID-19 (dated by TCRdb to about 2020). Library construction relied on the immunoSEQ multiplex PCR assay. The immuneACCESS repertoire file appears here via TCRdb, limited to in-frame rearrangements. These files lack a portion of the clones; in checked studies, under half of the deficit traces to unresolved V genes, and the cause of the others is not known. Within this sample are under 200,000 clones, with about 85% of them counted one time only. The ten most abundant clones make up approximately 2.1% of the sample. Sequenced sample: peripheral blood. These receptors all come from a man between 65 and 85 years old with active or convalescent COVID-19.

This chain uses TRBV2 with TRBJ2-2; 7 nucleotides align to TRBD1. From germline, CDR1 is SNHLY and CDR2 FYNNEI. The V gene end was trimmed by 5 bases and the J gene end by 4 bases; junction bases not matched to a gene: 4. The CDR3 has 14 amino acids. Here the CDR3 reads CASSRGQSTGELFF. The CDR3 DNA sequence: TGTGCCAGCAGTCGGGGACAGAGCACCGGGGAGCTGTTTTTT.

This rearrangement joins TRBV12-3 or TRBV12-4 to TRBJ1-5; no reliable D call. This CDR3 region has 13 residues. The ends were cut back, 4 bases at V and 5 bases at J, with 9 bases in the middle. CDR3 sequence (DNA): TGTGCCAGCAGTTCGGGTTATTATCAGCCCCAGCATTTT. It yields the protein CASSSGYYQPQHF.

The chain couples TRBV6-5 to TRBJ2-7; D is unclear. The CDR3 runs 14 residues. V lost 8 bases to trimming and J lost 2 bases, with 16 bases between them. Germline CDR1 and CDR2: MNHEY and SVGAGI. Here the CDR3 DNA reads TGTGCCAGCCGAACCCAGATATCGACCTACGAGCAGTACTTC. Encoded protein: CASRTQISTYEQYF.

The DNA of the CDR3 is TGTGCCAGCAGTACTCCGGACAGTTACTCTGGAAACACCATATATTTT. Its protein is CASSTPDSYSGNTIYF. This chain connects TRBV28 to TRBJ1-3, with D possibly matching TRBD1 (6 bases). The V end was cut by 5 bases, the J end by 0 bases, with 14 bases between. The CDR3 consists of 16 residues. Germline CDR1 MDHEN, CDR2 SYDVKM.

This sequence joins TRBV5-1 and TRBJ1-2, with 7 bases that match TRBD1. The CDR3 contains 13 residues. The V gene's germline CDR1 is SGHRS and CDR2 YFSETQ. V shed 4 bases, J shed 5 bases, and the junction held 5 bases outside the gene matches. The CDR3 spells CASSPGQPYGYTF. CDR3 bases: TGCGCCAGCAGCCCGGGACAGCCGTATGGCTACACCTTC.

The chain is built from TRBV3-1 (or the pseudogene TRBV3-2) and TRBJ1-1; D gene uncertain. The length of the CDR3 is 17 residues. The V end lost 0 bases, the J end lost 3 bases, and 17 bases lay between the germline ends. CDR1 is LGHDT and CDR2 is YNNKEL in the germline V gene (reference sequence). The CDR3 bases are TGTGCCAGCAGCCAAGATCACAGTTTTGATTGGGACACTGAAGCTTTCTTT. Its translation is CASSQDHSFDWDTEAFF.

This clone came up once. The gene calls are TRBV5-1 and TRBJ2-3; 9 bases line up with TRBD2. V was pared by 1 base and J by 4 bases, with 4 bases of the junction left unmatched. The CDR3 runs to 15 residues. Germline V gene data show CDR1 as SGHRS and CDR2 as YFSETQ. CDR3 loop: CASSLLSSGADTQYF. In DNA form, the CDR3 reads TGCGCCAGCAGCTTGCTATCTAGCGGGGCAGATACGCAGTATTTT.

The V and J genes are TRBV6-2 or TRBV6-3 and TRBJ2-6, with TRBD1 matching 7 bases. J lost 0 bases, V lost 5 bases, and 7 bases had no gene match. CDR3 size: 17 residues. CDR1 and CDR2 from the germline V gene are MNHEY and SVGEGT. CDR3 protein: CASSRDSVASGANVLTF. CDR3 in DNA: TGTGCCAGCAGTCGGGACAGTGTGGCCTCTGGGGCCAACGTCCTGACTTTC.

The chain uses TRBV5-4 and TRBJ2-5; TRBD2 aligns across 7 bases. After removal of 3 bases from V and 4 bases from J, the junction contained 9 bases not matched to a gene. Germline CDR1 SGHNT, CDR2 YYREEE (reference sequence). The CDR3 extends over 15 amino acids. For the CDR3, the DNA is TGTGCCAGCAGCTCGGGCGGGAGTTGGGGAGAGACCCAGTACTTC. Its translation is CASSSGGSWGETQYF.

This clone has a single count. This chain uses TRBV10-1 with TRBJ2-7, with D maybe TRBD2 (5 bases). Trimming shortened V by 8 bases and J by 1 base, and 12 bases separated the two germline ends. The CDR3 is 13 amino acids. Germline V lookup: CDR1 WNHNN, CDR2 SYGVQD (reference sequence). The DNA of the CDR3 is TGCGCCAGCTCTCGGGGTCTTTCCTACGAGCAGTACTTC. Residues: CASSRGLSYEQYF.

The chain has TRBV27 and TRBJ1-1; 7 positions match TRBD1. V lost 4 bases to trimming and J lost 4 bases; unmatched junction nucleotides: 15. Germline loops: CDR1 MNHEY, CDR2 SMNVEV (reference sequence). The length of the CDR3 is 17 residues. The CDR3 region has the DNA TGTGCCAGCAGTTCTACAGGGGTAGGGTCGCGTGTCACTGAAGCTTTCTTT. Translated: CASSSTGVGSRVTEAFF.

J is TRBJ1-6 and V is TRBV9; D might be TRBD1 (5 bases). V lost 0 bases and J lost 7, with 11 bases in between. CDR1 is SGDLS and CDR2 is YYNGEE in the germline V gene. The CDR3 is made up of 15 amino acids. CDR3 nucleotides: TGTGCCAGCAGCGTAGCGGGGGTGGGGAATTCACCCCTCCACTTT. It is translated as CASSVAGVGNSPLHF.

The chain is built from TRBV24-1 and TRBJ2-5; D is unclear. Trimming took off 7 bases at V and 5 bases at J, with 7 bases between the two ends. The length of the CDR3 is 11 residues. Germline V gene sequence: CDR1 KGHDR, CDR2 SFDVKD. The CDR3 bases are TGTGCCACCAGCGCCGGGGAGACCCAGTACTTC. Protein sequence: CATSAGETQYF.

The chain has TRBV5-1 and TRBJ2-3, with D perhaps TRBD2 (5 bases). The CDR3 loop spans 14 amino acids. Trimming left V 0 bases short and J 3 bases short, with 8 bases between. Germline V lookup: CDR1 SGHRS, CDR2 YFSETQ. This chain's CDR3 is CASSLDGITDTQYF. DNA of the CDR3: TGCGCCAGCAGCTTGGACGGGATTACAGATACGCAGTATTTT.

The chain employs TRBV7-2 and TRBJ2-3; the D gene is possibly TRBD2 (5 bases). Germline lookup yields CDR1 SGHTA and CDR2 FQGNSA. The V end lost 3 bases, the J end lost 8 bases, and 12 bases lay between the germline ends. CDR3 length: 13 residues. This CDR3 reads CASSLGGLVTQYF. The CDR3 bases are TGTGCCAGCAGCTTGGGCGGGCTTGTTACGCAGTATTTT.

This sequence joins TRBV24-1 and TRBJ2-2; possibly TRBD2 for D (5 bases). CDR1 is KGHDR and CDR2 is SFDVKD in the germline V gene. V was pared by 3 bases and J by 4 bases, with 5 bases between. The CDR3 contains 13 residues. Written as DNA, the CDR3 is TGTGCCACCAGTGATAGCGGCACCGGGGAGCTGTTTTTT. This encodes CATSDSGTGELFF.

The chain couples TRBV19 to TRBJ2-1; 9 bases match TRBD1. Per germline, CDR1 LNHDA and CDR2 SQIVND (reference sequence). The CDR3 consists of 15 residues. The V segment lost 4 bases and the J segment 6 bases; nucleotides outside the gene matches: 7. The CDR3 loop is CASSNRDREPNEQFF. CDR3 DNA sequence: TGTGCCAGTAGTAACCGGGACAGGGAACCCAATGAGCAGTTCTTC.

This clone has only one observation. The CDR3 reads CASSIGGGMETQYF. Here the CDR3 DNA reads TGTGCCAGTAGTATAGGGGGAGGGATGGAGACCCAGTACTTC. The chain recombines TRBV19 with TRBJ2-5, with 7 bases fitting TRBD2. Germline CDR1 reads LNHDA; CDR2 reads SQIVND (reference sequence). The CDR3 covers 14 residues. V dropped 1 base and J dropped 5; count of bases not matched to a gene: 4.

J is TRBJ1-5 and V is TRBV20-1; TRBD1 is a possible D gene (5 bases). The CDR3 has 16 residues. V gave up 3 bases and J gave up 5 bases, with 20 bases separating them. Looked up from germline, CDR1 is DFQATT and CDR2 is SNEGSKA (reference sequence). CDR3: CSASWLVVRADQPQHF. The CDR3 bases are TGCAGTGCTAGTTGGTTAGTTGTCAGGGCGGATCAGCCCCAGCATTTT.

The chain links TRBV3-1 (or the pseudogene TRBV3-2) to TRBJ2-7; maybe TRBD1 (5 bases). CDR1 and CDR2 (germline): LGHDT, YNNKEL (reference sequence). The CDR3 totals 16 residues. Trimming removed 1 base from V and 2 bases from J, with 15 bases in between. CDR3 amino acids: CASSQGFRTLTYEQYF. The CDR3 DNA follows: TGTGCCAGCAGCCAAGGGTTCCGGACACTAACCTACGAGCAGTACTTC.

The rearrangement links TRBV29-1 to TRBJ1-2, with D tentatively TRBD1 (6 bases). The V gene's germline CDR1 is SQVTM and CDR2 ANQGSEA. The CDR3 length is 13 residues. V lost 6 bases, J lost 3 bases, and 14 bases lay in between. CDR3 region: CSVGAVGDYGYTF. CDR3 nucleotides: TGCAGCGTGGGGGCAGTGGGGGACTATGGCTACACCTTC.

The V call is TRBV18, the J call TRBJ1-5; D gene ambiguous. The CDR3 is 15 amino acids. Trimming left V 4 bases short and J 5 bases short, with 15 bases between. The germline CDR1 and CDR2 sequences are KGHSH and LQKENI. CDR3 region: CASSQKSGADQPQHF. The CDR3 nucleotides read TGTGCCAGCTCACAGAAATCGGGTGCAGATCAGCCCCAGCATTTT.

This rearrangement joins TRBV19 to TRBJ1-4; D is unclear. CDR1 and CDR2 (germline): LNHDA, SQIVND (reference sequence). This CDR3 has 11 residues. Between the trimmed V and J ends, which lost 5 bases and 7 bases, there was a span of 5 bases. CDR3 sequence (DNA): TGTGCCAGTAGTGCGGGTGAAAAACTGTTTTTT. Encoded protein: CASSAGEKLFF.

The chain employs TRBV15 and TRBJ1-5, with a possible D match to TRBD1 (5 bases). V lost 5 bases, J lost 7 bases, and 15 bases lay in between. This CDR3 region has 14 residues. CDR1 is LNHNV and CDR2 is YYDKDF in the germline V gene (reference sequence). The CDR3 DNA follows: TGTGCCACCAGCGGGGAAGGGGTTTGGCAGCCCCAGCATTTT. Its translation: CATSGEGVWQPQHF. The whole variable domain, remainder taken from reference TRBV15 and TRBJ1-5, is DAMVIQNPRYQVTQFGKPVTLSCSQTLNHNVMYWYQQKSSQAPKLLFHYYDKDFNNEADTPDNFQSRRPNTSFCFLDIRSPGLGDTAMYLCATSGEGVWQPQHFGDGTRLSIL.

V gene TRBV6-2 or TRBV6-3 combines with J gene TRBJ2-7; 7 positions agree with TRBD1. Germline V lookup: CDR1 MNHEY, CDR2 SVGEGT. CDR3 length: 14 residues. V dropped 5 bases and J dropped 0; count of bases not matched to a gene: 4. Written as DNA, the CDR3 is TGTGCCAGCAGTATGGGACAGATCTCCTACGAGCAGTACTTC. Its translation: CASSMGQISYEQYF.

This clone has just one count. The chain carries TRBV5-4 and TRBJ1-4; TRBD1 is a possible D gene (5 bases). Germline assignment: CDR1 SGHNT and CDR2 YYREEE (reference sequence). V was pared by 1 base and J by 3 bases, with 10 bases between. The CDR3 extends over 15 amino acids. The CDR3 nucleotides are TGTGCCAGCAGCTTGATGGGACTACCTAATGAAAAACTGTTTTTT. Translating it yields CASSLMGLPNEKLFF.

The rearrangement joins TRBV28 to TRBJ2-7, with no clear D. The CDR3 extends over 12 amino acids. Between the trimmed V and J ends, which lost 4 bases and 0 bases, there was a span of 4 bases. The V gene's germline CDR1 is MDHEN and CDR2 SYDVKM. The CDR3 DNA is TGTGCCAGCAGTTCCTACTCCTACGAGCAGTACTTC. Amino acids: CASSSYSYEQYF.

V usage is TRBV10-3 and J usage is TRBJ1-1; 8 bases are a match to TRBD1. The trim removed 9 bases at V and 5 bases at J, leaving 8 bases unmatched. This CDR3 is built from 13 residues. Looked up from germline, CDR1 is ENHRY and CDR2 is SYGVKD. CDR3 sequence: CAMTGEGRTEAFF. DNA for the CDR3: TGTGCCATGACAGGGGAAGGAAGAACTGAAGCTTTCTTT.

The V and J genes are TRBV19 and TRBJ1-2; D is possibly TRBD1 (6 bases). This CDR3 region has 13 residues. Deletions cut 5 bases from V and 8 bases from J, with 15 bases between. Germline CDR1 LNHDA, CDR2 SQIVND (reference sequence). CDR3 DNA sequence: TGTGCCAGTAGTCCGCGGGGGGGCCGGGGCTACACCTTC. Its translation: CASSPRGGRGYTF.